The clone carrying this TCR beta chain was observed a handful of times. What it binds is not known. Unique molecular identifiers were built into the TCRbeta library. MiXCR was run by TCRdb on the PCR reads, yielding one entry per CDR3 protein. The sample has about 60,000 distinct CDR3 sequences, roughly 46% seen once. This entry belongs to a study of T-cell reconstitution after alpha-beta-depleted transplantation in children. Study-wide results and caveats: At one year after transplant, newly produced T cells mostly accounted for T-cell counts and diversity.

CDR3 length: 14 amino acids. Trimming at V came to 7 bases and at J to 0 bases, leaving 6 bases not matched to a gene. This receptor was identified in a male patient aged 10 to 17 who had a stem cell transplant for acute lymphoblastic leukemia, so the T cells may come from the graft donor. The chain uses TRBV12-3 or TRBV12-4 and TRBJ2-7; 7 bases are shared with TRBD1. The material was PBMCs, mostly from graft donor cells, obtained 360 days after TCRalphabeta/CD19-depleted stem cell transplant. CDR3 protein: CASTTGQFSYEQYF. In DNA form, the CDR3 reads TGTGCCAGCACCACGGGACAGTTCTCCTACGAGCAGTACTTC.